This T cell receptor (beta chain) was documented in a study of T cell responses to AZD1222 COVID-19 vaccine. Notes on the study in general: Donors, mostly white British, included more females; clonal diversity was possibly underestimated.

A remark on this clone: What it binds is not known.

The CDR3 sequence is 17 residues long. CDR1 LNHNV and CDR2 YYDKDF come from the germline V gene (reference sequence). V lost 4 bases to trimming and J lost 3 bases; unmatched junction nucleotides: 7. Generated by immunoSEQ multiplex PCR, the TCRdb table keeps only in-frame clones and is missing some. Of 30,000 to 40,000 clones in the sample, 88% were seen once. This chain joins TRBV15 and TRBJ2-1; 12 bases match TRBD1. Specimen: peripheral blood, collected 28 days after the second AZD1222 dose. The source of this sequence is an adult who received the AZD1222 COVID-19 vaccine. In DNA form, the CDR3 reads TGTGCCACCAGCATCGAGAGGGACAGGGGGCTCTACAATGAGCAGTTCTTC. Translating it yields CATSIERDRGLYNEQFF.